This T cell receptor beta chain was retrieved from a study of T cell repertoires in cytomegalovirus infection. Turning to the study itself: Evidence of both CMV infection and a matching HLA type came from public TCR beta signatures. Regarding the study as a whole: Using cumulative public TCR beta family frequency, the authors identified those who carried CMV together with the relevant HLA. Clonotypes of TCR beta that were HLA-C-restricted and CMV-specific dominated the ex vivo response.

Using its own MiXCR run on the reads, TCRdb lists one record per CDR3 protein. The table lists fewer than 550,000 distinct CDR3 sequences, approximately 30% of them singletons. A word on this clonotype: Its matching antigen is unknown.

The CDR3 extends over 15 amino acids. Germline V gives CDR1 MDHEN, CDR2 SYDVKM. V was shortened by 5 bases and J by 1 base, with 14 bases between the two germline ends. The specimen was PBMCs. The rearrangement links TRBV28 to TRBJ2-5; D gene unclear. This sequence was found in a human donor in good health (CMV status not recorded). Some clones in this sample may be carry-over from other donors' samples. CDR3 coding DNA: TGTGCCAGCAGTCCCGGTGCCTTCGCCCAAGAGACCCAGTACTTC. This encodes CASSPGAFAQETQYF.